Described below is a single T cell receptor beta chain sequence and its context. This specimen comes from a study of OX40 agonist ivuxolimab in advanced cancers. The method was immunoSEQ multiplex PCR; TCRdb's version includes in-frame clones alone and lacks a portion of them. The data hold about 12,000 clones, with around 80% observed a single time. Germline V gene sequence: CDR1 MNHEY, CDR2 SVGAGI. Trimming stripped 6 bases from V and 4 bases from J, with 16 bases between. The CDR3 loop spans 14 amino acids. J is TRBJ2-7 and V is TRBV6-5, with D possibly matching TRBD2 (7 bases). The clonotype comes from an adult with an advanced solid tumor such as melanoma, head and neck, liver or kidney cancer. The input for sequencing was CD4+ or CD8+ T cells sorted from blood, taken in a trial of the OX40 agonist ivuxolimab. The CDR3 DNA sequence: TGTGCCAGCAGCCCCACGGGGGGCTTTTACGAGCAGTACTTC. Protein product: CASSPTGGFYEQYF.